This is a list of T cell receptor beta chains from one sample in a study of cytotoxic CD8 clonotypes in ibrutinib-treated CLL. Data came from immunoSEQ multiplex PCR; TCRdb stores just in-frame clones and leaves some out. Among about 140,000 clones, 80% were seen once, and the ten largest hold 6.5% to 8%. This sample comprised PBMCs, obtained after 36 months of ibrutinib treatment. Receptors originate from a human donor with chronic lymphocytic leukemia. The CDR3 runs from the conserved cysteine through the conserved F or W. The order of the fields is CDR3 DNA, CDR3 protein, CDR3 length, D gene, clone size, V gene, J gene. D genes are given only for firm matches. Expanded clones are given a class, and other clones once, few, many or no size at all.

DNA: TGTGCCAGCAGTTTTAGGGTTGCAGGCCTCCACTTT
CDR3: CASSFRVAGLHF
length: 12
D: NA
size: NA
V: TRBV28
J: TRBJ1-6

DNA: TGTGCCAGCAGTTTATCGAAGGCACAGGGTAACACTGAAGCTTTCTTT
CDR3: CASSLSKAQGNTEAFF
length: 16
D: NA
size: NA
V: TRBV27
J: TRBJ1-1

DNA: TGTGCCAGCAGTTTAGTCGCGGGAGATGGGACCGGGGAGCTGTTTTTT
CDR3: CASSLVAGDGTGELFF
length: 16
D: TRBD2
size: NA
V: TRBV27
J: TRBJ2-2

DNA: TGTGCCAGCAGTTACGGCCCTGGGGGCTACGAGCAGTACTTC
CDR3: CASSYGPGGYEQYF
length: 14
D: NA
size: NA
V: TRBV6-5
J: TRBJ2-7

DNA: TGTGCCAGCAGGGCGGACGGAGACAATCAGCCCCAGCATTTT
CDR3: CASRADGDNQPQHF
length: 14
D: NA
size: NA
V: TRBV2
J: TRBJ1-5

DNA: TGCGCCAGCAGCCAAGGCCCTACCGCCTACGAGCAGTACTTC
CDR3: CASSQGPTAYEQYF
length: 14
D: NA
size: once
V: TRBV4-1
J: TRBJ2-7

DNA: TGTGCCAGCAGCGTAGCGGATTCGGGCAGATCTCTCGTCGTTAACACTGAAGCTTTCTTT
CDR3: CASSVADSGRSLVVNTEAFF
length: 20
D: NA
size: NA
V: TRBV9
J: TRBJ1-1

DNA: TGTGCCATCAGCGACAGGGCAGTAGGGAATGAGCAGTTCTTC
CDR3: CAISDRAVGNEQFF
length: 14
D: TRBD1
size: NA
V: TRBV10-3
J: TRBJ2-1

DNA: TGTGCCAGCAGTGAAGCCCACGGGTATCACGAGCAGTACTTC
CDR3: CASSEAHGYHEQYF
length: 14
D: NA
size: NA
V: TRBV6-1
J: TRBJ2-7

DNA: TGTGCCAGCAGCGCCCACAGAGTCGCTAATGAAAAACTGTTTTTT
CDR3: CASSAHRVANEKLFF
length: 15
D: NA
size: NA
V: TRBV4-2
J: TRBJ1-4

DNA: TGTGCCAGCTCACCACTAGCGGGGTCCTACAATGAGCAGTTCTTC
CDR3: CASSPLAGSYNEQFF
length: 15
D: TRBD2
size: once
V: TRBV18
J: TRBJ2-1

DNA: TGTGCCAGCAGCGCCTTTAGGGGACTAGCGGAGATCTACGAGCAGTACTTC
CDR3: CASSAFRGLAEIYEQYF
length: 17
D: TRBD2
size: NA
V: TRBV9
J: TRBJ2-7

DNA: TGTGCCACCAGGCCGGGGGCCCTTTCACCCCTCCACTTT
CDR3: CATRPGALSPLHF
length: 13
D: NA
size: NA
V: TRBV15
J: TRBJ1-6

DNA: TGCGCCAGCAGCTTGGAGGTAGGCGGAGGGGGCGAGCAGTACTTC
CDR3: CASSLEVGGGGEQYF
length: 15
D: NA
size: NA
V: TRBV5-1
J: TRBJ2-7

DNA: TGTGCCAGCAGCTTAGAGTTCACAGGGGATGGCACAGATACGCAGTATTTT
CDR3: CASSLEFTGDGTDTQYF
length: 17
D: TRBD1
size: many
V: TRBV7-9
J: TRBJ2-3

DNA: TGTGCCAGCAGCTTGTTTTCTCCCAGAAACTATGGCTACACCTTC
CDR3: CASSLFSPRNYGYTF
length: 15
D: NA
size: NA
V: TRBV5-4
J: TRBJ1-2

DNA: TGCGCCAGCAGTGAGTGGGAGCGGGGCTACAATGAGCAGTTCTTC
CDR3: CASSEWERGYNEQFF
length: 15
D: TRBD2
size: NA
V: TRBV10-2
J: TRBJ2-1

DNA: TGTGCCAGCAGCTTCGGGACAGGGCTCTACGAGCAGTACTTC
CDR3: CASSFGTGLYEQYF
length: 14
D: TRBD1
size: few
V: TRBV11-2
J: TRBJ2-7

DNA: TGCAGCGGGAATCCGGGACAGGTCTACGAGCAGTACTTC
CDR3: CSGNPGQVYEQYF
length: 13
D: TRBD1
size: NA
V: TRBV29-1
J: TRBJ2-7

DNA: TGCAGCGTTGAAGATCTTGGCCTTTACGCGGCTTTCTTT
CDR3: CSVEDLGLYAAFF
length: 13
D: NA
size: NA
V: TRBV29-1
J: TRBJ1-1

DNA: TGTGCCAGCAGGGGGGGCTATGGCTACACCTTC
CDR3: CASRGGYGYTF
length: 11
D: NA
size: few
V: TRBV2
J: TRBJ1-2

DNA: TGTGCCAGCAGTTGGGGAGGGGGGACGAACAATGAGCAGTTCTTC
CDR3: CASSWGGGTNNEQFF
length: 15
D: NA
size: NA
V: TRBV27
J: TRBJ2-1

DNA: TGTGCCAGCTGGACTAGCGGGATCTACAATGAGCAGTTCTTC
CDR3: CASWTSGIYNEQFF
length: 14
D: TRBD2
size: NA
V: TRBV27
J: TRBJ2-1

DNA: TGTGCCAGCAGAACCCCCGGGACATCACGGCGAGCTTTCTTT
CDR3: CASRTPGTSRRAFF
length: 14
D: NA
size: NA
V: TRBV6-5
J: TRBJ1-1

DNA: TGTGCCAGCAGTTACGCACATGACAGCACTGAAGCTTTCTTT
CDR3: CASSYAHDSTEAFF
length: 14
D: NA
size: NA
V: TRBV6-5
J: TRBJ1-1

DNA: TGTGCCAGCAGCCAGGGAGCAGGGGGCTGGTACGAGCAGTACTTC
CDR3: CASSQGAGGWYEQYF
length: 15
D: TRBD1
size: NA
V: TRBV4-2
J: TRBJ2-7

DNA: TGTGCCAGCAGTTTATCGGGGGGGGAGACCCAGTACTTC
CDR3: CASSLSGGETQYF
length: 13
D: TRBD2
size: NA
V: TRBV28
J: TRBJ2-5

DNA: TGTGCCAGCAGCTTTTCCGGGGGCGCAGGGGAAAAACTGTTTTTT
CDR3: CASSFSGGAGEKLFF
length: 15
D: NA
size: NA
V: TRBV5-6
J: TRBJ1-4

DNA: TGCGCCAGCAGCTTGGTGGCAGGGAACAGCTATGGCTACACCTTC
CDR3: CASSLVAGNSYGYTF
length: 15
D: NA
size: NA
V: TRBV5-1
J: TRBJ1-2

DNA: TGTGCCAGCAGCTTAAGTGGTGAGACTGAAGCTTTCTTT
CDR3: CASSLSGETEAFF
length: 13
D: NA
size: NA
V: TRBV7-9
J: TRBJ1-1

DNA: TGCGCCAGCAGCTTGCCGGGACTCCAAGAGACCCAGTACTTC
CDR3: CASSLPGLQETQYF
length: 14
D: NA
size: NA
V: TRBV5-1
J: TRBJ2-5

DNA: TGTGCCAGCATCCCCGGGACAGGGGGTTCAGAAGCTTTCTTT
CDR3: CASIPGTGGSEAFF
length: 14
D: TRBD1
size: many
V: TRBV11-2
J: TRBJ1-1